This T cell receptor (beta chain) was sequenced during a study of T cell responses to AZD1222 COVID-19 vaccine. The germline V gene has CDR1 SGHRS and CDR2 YFSETQ. CDR3 size: 14 residues. The V gene lost 3 bases and the J gene lost 1 base, with 10 bases spanning the gap. Study-wide results and limits: Clonal diversity was possibly underestimated, and the donors were mostly white British, with more females. Baseline testing showed seropositivity in only six AZD1222 recipients.

A note on this clone: Its antigen is as yet unknown.

TCRdb keeps only in-frame clones here, not all; method: immunoSEQ multiplex PCR. Of over 110,000 clones in the sample, 90% were seen once. The J gene is TRBJ2-5, the V gene TRBV5-1; D call uncertain. This TCR derives from an adult who received the AZD1222 COVID-19 vaccine. Specimen: peripheral blood, collected 28 days after the second AZD1222 dose. The CDR3 is CASSSGRTQETQYF. DNA for the CDR3: TGCGCCAGCAGCTCAGGACGGACCCAAGAGACCCAGTACTTC.